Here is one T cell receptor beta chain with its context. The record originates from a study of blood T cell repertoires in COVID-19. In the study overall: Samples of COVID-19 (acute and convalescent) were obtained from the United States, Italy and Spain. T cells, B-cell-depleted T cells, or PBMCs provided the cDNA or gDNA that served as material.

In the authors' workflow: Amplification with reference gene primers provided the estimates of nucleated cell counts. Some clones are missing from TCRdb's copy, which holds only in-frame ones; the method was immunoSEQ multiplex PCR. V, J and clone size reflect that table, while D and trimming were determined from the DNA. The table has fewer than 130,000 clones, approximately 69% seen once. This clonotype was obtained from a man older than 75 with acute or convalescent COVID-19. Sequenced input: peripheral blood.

The CDR3 sequence is CASSPVTLTGDGYTF. As DNA, the CDR3 is TGTGCCAGCTCCCCCGTCACCCTGACGGGAGATGGCTACACCTTC. The chain recombines TRBV18 with TRBJ1-2; no clear D gene. Looked up from germline, CDR1 is KGHSH and CDR2 is LQKENI. Trimming cost V 6 bases and J 6 bases, with 20 bases left between them. This CDR3 has 15 residues.